Shown below are 17 T cell receptor beta chains from a single sample sequenced in a study of tumor and adjacent non-tumor tissue in lung cancer (dated 2018 in TCRdb). Bulk unsorted tissue served as the source for RNA extraction, and RNA quality was assessed using a NanoDrop ND-1000 and an Agilent 2100. Library construction relied on multiplex PCR. Sequencer: Illumina HiSeq 2500. Following protocols modified from ARM-PCR, the researchers constructed TCRbeta libraries through three rounds of nested PCR with primers (Table S4). The raw public reads went through TCRdb reprocessing: fastp at Q25, MiXCR clone calling, in-frame beta chains kept. A single entry per CDR3 protein holds the most common genes and DNA from its merged rows. This sample holds about 79,000 distinct CDR3 sequences; 72% were observed only once. 8.5% to 10% of the sample goes to the ten largest clones. The sample was lung tumor tissue. The receptors originated from a woman between 35 and 50 years old with non-small cell lung cancer.

V is TRBV7-9 and J is TRBJ2-1; TRBD2 aligns across 10 bases. V was pared by 8 bases and J by 2 bases, with 12 bases of the junction left unmatched. Germline values: CDR1 SEHNR, CDR2 FQNEAQ (reference sequence). This CDR3 comprises 17 residues. CDR3 sequence reads: CASRPSLAGGPYNEQFF. DNA of the CDR3: TGTGCCAGCCGCCCATCCTTAGCGGGGGGACCCTACAATGAGCAGTTCTTC.

As concerns this clonotype: A much larger clone sits a single nucleotide away, making a read error possible. The chain uses TRBV6-2 or TRBV6-3 and TRBJ1-5; D gene unclear. Germline V gene sequence: CDR1 MNHEY, CDR2 SVGEGT. The CDR3 totals 16 residues. The V end lost 5 bases, the J end lost 0 bases, and 14 bases lay between the germline ends. CDR3 residues: CASSPSYSYSNQPQHF. The CDR3 DNA sequence: TGTGCCAGCAGTCCCTCCTACTCATATAGCAATCAGCCCCAGCATTTT.

Notes on this clonotype: At one boundary the junction diverges from the germline segment, which might be a read error. The V call is TRBV6-2 or TRBV6-3, the J call TRBJ2-1; no clear D. The CDR3 sequence is 13 residues long. Germline V lookup: CDR1 MNHEY, CDR2 SVGEGT. The CDR3, as DNA: TGTGACAGCAGTTCCAGCGAGACTAATGAGCAGTTCTTC. As protein: CDSSSSETNEQFF.

In its sample, this clonotype ranks as medium-sized. The chain links TRBV11-2 to TRBJ2-1; D may match TRBD1 or TRBD2 (5 bases each). V lost 5 bases to trimming and J lost 4 bases, with 15 bases between them. Germline CDR1 and CDR2: SGHAT and FQNNGV. There are 15 residues in the CDR3. The CDR3 DNA reads TGTGCCAGCAGCCCCCGGGACCTTAATTACAATGAGCAGTTCTTC. It encodes CASSPRDLNYNEQFF.

A remark on this clonotype: Because the CDR3 is missing its conserved closing phenylalanine or tryptophan, this is likely a read error. The chain links TRBV29-1 to TRBJ2-7; TRBD1 agrees at 8 bases. The CDR3 spans 13 residues. CDR1 and CDR2 (germline): SQVTM, ANQGSEA. The CDR3 coding sequence is TGCGGCGTTAATCCCGGGACAGGCTACGAGCAGTACTTA. It translates to CGVNPGTGYEQYL.

Of note for this clonotype: This may arise from a read error, as a much more abundant clone is one base away. The chain uses TRBV20-1 and TRBJ2-5; tentatively, D is TRBD2 (6 bases). This CDR3 has 16 residues. Trimming shortened V by 0 bases and J by 4 bases, and 18 bases separated the two germline ends. In germline, CDR1 is DFQATT, CDR2 SNEGSKA (reference sequence). The chain's CDR3 is CSAREGLACNLETQYF. CDR3 nucleotides: TGCAGTGCTAGAGAGGGGCTAGCGTGTAACCTAGAGACCCAGTACTTC.

CDR3 in amino acids: CSVETSVSYEQYF. The CDR3 bases are TGCAGTGTCGAGACTAGCGTATCCTACGAGCAGTACTTC. The V and J genes are TRBV29-1 and TRBJ2-7, with TRBD2 identical over 8 bases. CDR3 length: 13 residues. The germline V gene encodes CDR1 SQVTM and CDR2 ANQGSEA.

About this clonotype itself: The junction differs from germline at one of its ends, possibly a read error. J is TRBJ2-3 and V is TRBV11-2; TRBD1 might be the D (5 bases). The CDR3 extends over 15 amino acids. Germline assignment: CDR1 SGHAT and CDR2 FQNNGV. CDR3 sequence (DNA): TGTGCCAGCAGCACTCGGACAACCACCACAGATACGCAGTGTTTT. Translating it yields CASSTRTTTTDTQCF.

As concerns this clonotype: The junction departs from germline at one end; a sequencing error may be responsible. This chain links TRBV7-8 with TRBJ1-5; D is undetermined. Germline lookup yields CDR1 SGHVS and CDR2 FQNEAQ. This CDR3 region has 14 residues. CDR3 in amino acids: CAGSPSGSNQPQHF. In DNA, the CDR3 is TGTGCCGGCAGCCCATCGGGGTCCAATCAGCCCCAGCATTTT.

V usage is TRBV20-1 and J usage is TRBJ1-1; D gene uncertain. The V end lost 5 bases, the J end lost 11 bases, and 15 bases lay between the germline ends. The CDR3 consists of 11 residues. The V gene's germline CDR1 is DFQATT and CDR2 SNEGSKA (reference sequence). The CDR3 loop is CSAPRCGNAFF. The DNA for the CDR3 is TGCAGTGCTCCCAGATGTGGGAATGCTTTCTTT.

CDR3 nucleotide sequence: TGTGCCAGCTGCCCCGGTGCTGGGGCCAACGTCTCGACTTTC. Its translation is CASCPGAGANVSTF. The V call is TRBV11-2, the J call TRBJ2-6, with D possibly being TRBD1 (5 bases). V was clipped by 8 bases and J by 18 bases, with 26 bases between them. CDR3 length: 14 amino acids. Looked up from germline, CDR1 is SGHAT and CDR2 is FQNNGV.

In its sample, this clonotype was seen once. The CDR3 end shows no conserved phenylalanine or tryptophan, and so a read error is likely. The DNA is left out, because the CDR3 cannot be placed on it with certainty; the CDR3 is given as TCRdb lists it. This rearrangement joins TRBV4-1 to TRBJ2-3; TRBD2 was called by the table and not checked on the DNA. The length of the CDR3 is 14 amino acids, counting both ends. Germline loops: CDR1 MGHRA, CDR2 YSYEKL. This chain's CDR3 is CASSNSGGRDTHYI.

On this clonotype: The CDR3 does not close with the conserved phenylalanine or tryptophan, likely indicating a read error. The limits of the CDR3 on the DNA are not certain, so only TCRdb's listed CDR3 is given. The chain combines TRBV12-3 or TRBV12-4 with TRBJ1-5; the table calls TRBD1, which could not be checked here. The CDR3 extends over 15 residues, inclusive of both ends. The chain's CDR3 is CASSLIQGLGQPQQL.

The table lists this clonotype with many counts. V gene TRBV5-5 combines with J gene TRBJ2-7, with D possibly being TRBD1 (6 bases). The CDR3 consists of 14 residues. The V and J ends lost 5 bases and 2 bases respectively, with 14 bases between them. The germline CDR1 and CDR2 sequences are SGHKS and YYEKEE (reference sequence). The CDR3 DNA follows: TGTGCCAGCAGTCTACAGGGTTGGACCTACGAGCAGTACTTC. Amino acids: CASSLQGWTYEQYF. The entire variable domain, with the rest obtained from reference TRBV5-5 and TRBJ2-7, is as follows: DAGVTQSPTHLIKTRGQQVTLRCSPISGHKSVSWYQQVLGQGPQFIFQYYEKEERGRGNFPDRFSARQFPNYSSELNVNALLLGDSALYLCASSLQGWTYEQYFGPGTRLTVT.

Details on this clonotype: Germline and junction disagree at one end, which may indicate a read error. The gene calls are TRBV11-3 and TRBJ2-1; D is unresolved. CDR1 is SGHNT, CDR2 YENEEA, per germline. CDR3 length: 16 residues. This CDR3 reads CGSIPRPRSSYNEQFF. CDR3 sequence (DNA): TGTGGCAGCATCCCAAGACCTAGGAGTTCCTACAATGAGCAGTTCTTC.

This clonotype has a count of ten or more. The CDR3 loop reads CASRSTFTASGNTIYF. The CDR3 nucleotides are TGTGCCAGCAGATCCACCTTCACAGCCTCTGGAAACACCATATATTTT. The V gene is TRBV12-3 or TRBV12-4, the J gene TRBJ1-3; no definite D call. Trimming shortened V by 6 bases and J by 0 bases, and 15 bases separated the two germline ends. The CDR3 totals 16 residues.

In the case of this clonotype: Because it lacks the conserved phenylalanine or tryptophan at the end, this CDR3 is likely a read error. The rearrangement uses TRBV6-1 and TRBJ2-5; 8 bases are shared with TRBD2. This CDR3 is 17 amino acids long. Germline CDR1 reads MNHNS; CDR2 reads SASEGT. The chain's CDR3 is CVSSEDSGAMGQETQYC. CDR3 bases: TGTGTCAGCAGTGAAGATAGCGGGGCGATGGGGCAAGAGACCCAGTACTGC.